The clone carrying this TCR beta chain occurred once. This entry belongs to a study of blood T cell repertoires in COVID-19. Study-level background: Both acute and convalescent COVID-19 samples were obtained from the United States, Italy and Spain.

The V end lost 6 bases, the J end lost 5 bases, and 8 bases lay between the germline ends. In germline, CDR1 is LNHDA, CDR2 SQIVND (reference sequence). The CDR3 totals 13 residues. Participant ages covered roughly 18 to 89 years across about two dozen US areas. Assignments of participants to cohorts depended upon their own reported clinical history. Original methodology: Reference gene primer amplification gave estimated nucleated cell counts. Clones were sequenced by immunoSEQ multiplex PCR, and TCRdb holds only the in-frame ones, with some missing. V and J calls and clone size are those listed in that table; D and trimming were worked out from the DNA. The sample includes some 400,000 clones, roughly 91% of them seen just once.

The TCR comes from a woman aged 30 to 39 who had recovered from COVID-19. The J gene is TRBJ1-6, the V gene TRBV19; maybe TRBD1 (5 bases). Sample: PBMCs or T cells enriched from blood (not recorded which). CDR3 sequence reads: CASRQDNNSPLHF. CDR3 coding DNA: TGTGCCAGTAGACAGGACAATAATTCACCCCTCCACTTT.